This T cell receptor beta chain is drawn from a study of early T cells in non-severe SARS-CoV-2 infection. TCRdb independently ran MiXCR on the 5' RACE reads; one entry per CDR3 protein. The sample has fewer than 85,000 distinct CDR3 sequences; under 15% are singletons. This clonotype has more than one count but fewer than ten. Looked up from germline, CDR1 is KGHDR and CDR2 is SFDVKD. The CDR3 has 9 amino acids. Trimming shortened V by 8 bases and J by 6 bases, and 4 bases separated the two germline ends. This clonotype was sampled from an adult who was a healthcare worker with PCR-confirmed SARS-CoV-2 infection or an uninfected control (not recorded which). The source material was whole blood. The rearrangement joins TRBV24-1 to TRBJ2-7, with D unclear. CDR3 amino acids: CATKGEQYF. DNA for the CDR3: TGTGCCACCAAGGGCGAGCAGTACTTC.